Presented here are 5 T cell receptor beta chains from one specimen sequenced in a study of shared clonotypes between healthy human individuals. Measured with immunoSEQ multiplex PCR; TCRdb has only the in-frame clones, and not every one. The repertoire holds about 2 million clones, with about 95% as singletons. CD45RO-negative, CCR7-selected cells formed the naive CD8 fraction, which excluded terminally differentiated effector memory CD45RA+ cells. Source material: naive CD8+ T cells sorted from blood. These receptors all stem from a man between 18 and 29 years old in good health.

The rearrangement uses TRBV28 and TRBJ1-1, with a tentative D call TRBD1 (5 bases). Per germline, CDR1 MDHEN and CDR2 SYDVKM. V lost 2 bases to trimming and J lost 2 bases, with 9 bases between them. This CDR3 contains 14 residues. CDR3 amino acids: CASSLGGYNTEAFF. The CDR3 coding sequence is TGTGCCAGCAGTTTAGGGGGATACAACACTGAAGCTTTCTTT.

This chain connects TRBV15 to TRBJ2-2; D perhaps matches TRBD2 (5 bases). CDR3 length: 16 residues. V was shortened by 0 bases and J by 7 bases, with 15 bases between the two germline ends. From germline, CDR1 is LNHNV and CDR2 YYDKDF (reference sequence). The CDR3 nucleotides read TGTGCCACCAGCAGAGAGGTAGTCCTCGGGAACGGGGAGCTGTTTTTT. Translating gives CATSREVVLGNGELFF.

The gene calls are TRBV5-1 and TRBJ1-1; TRBD1 aligns across 10 bases. Trimming at V came to 4 bases and at J to 1 base, leaving 1 base not matched to a gene. The CDR3 is 14 amino acids. CDR1 and CDR2 (germline): SGHRS, YFSETQ. The CDR3 reads CASSRTGGNTEAFF. CDR3 nucleotides: TGCGCCAGCAGCAGGACAGGGGGGAACACTGAAGCTTTCTTT.

The chain joins TRBV27 to TRBJ2-5; 8 positions agree with TRBD1. The length of the CDR3 is 13 residues. CDR1 is MNHEY and CDR2 is SMNVEV in the germline V gene (reference sequence). Trimming took 5 bases from V and 8 from J; bases not matched to a gene: 7. This CDR3 is CASSVWTGSTQYF. DNA for the CDR3: TGTGCCAGCAGTGTATGGACAGGGAGTACCCAGTACTTC.

About this clone itself: Other DNA sequences within the sample encode an identical CDR3. The chain links TRBV29-1 to TRBJ1-2, with D possibly TRBD1 on 6 matching bases. The CDR3 has 13 residues. The germline gives CDR1 SQVTM, CDR2 ANQGSEA. V was clipped by 0 bases and J by 2 bases, with 7 bases between them. Written as DNA, the CDR3 is TGCAGCGTTGAAGAGGGGGGCAACTATGGCTACACCTTC. Amino acids: CSVEEGGNYGYTF.